The T cell receptor (beta chain) under discussion was sequenced for a study of beta chain features in type 1 diabetes. Notes on the study in general: PCR might pick shorter templates more often, in the same way for patients and controls. The study found moderately but significantly shorter TCRB CDR3s in all four CD4+ subsets of Type 1 diabetes patients.

The whole isolated RNA underwent reverse transcription, so sequencing captured expressed TCRB transcripts. Assay used: immunoSEQ multiplex PCR; TCRdb lists only in-frame clones, some missing. The repertoire holds some 280,000 clones, 13% to 15% seen once, with approximately 0.015% in the top ten. This clone was seen only a few times. Its antigen is as yet unknown. This receptor was taken from a man aged 25 to 40 with type 1 diabetes. Sequencing was performed on naive CD4+ T cells from blood.

CDR3: CASSLRAGGPGEQYF. The CDR3 nucleotides are TGTGCCAGCAGCCTACGCGCGGGAGGGCCAGGGGAGCAGTACTTC. This sequence joins TRBV5-4 and TRBJ2-7; 9 bases align to TRBD2. The length of the CDR3 is 15 residues. V lost 4 bases to trimming and J lost 7 bases; unmatched junction nucleotides: 12. Per the germline V gene, CDR1 is SGHNT and CDR2 is YYREEE (reference sequence).